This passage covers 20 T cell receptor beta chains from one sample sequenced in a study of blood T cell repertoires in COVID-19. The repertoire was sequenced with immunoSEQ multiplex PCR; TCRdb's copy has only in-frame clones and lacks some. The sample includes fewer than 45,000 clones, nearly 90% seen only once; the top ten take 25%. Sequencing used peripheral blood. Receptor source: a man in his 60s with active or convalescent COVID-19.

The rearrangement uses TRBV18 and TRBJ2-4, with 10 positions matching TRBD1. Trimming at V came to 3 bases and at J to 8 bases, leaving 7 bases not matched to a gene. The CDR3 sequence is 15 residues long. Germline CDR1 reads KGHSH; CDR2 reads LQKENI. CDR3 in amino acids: CASSPYMTGGDIQYF. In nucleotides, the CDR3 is TGTGCCAGCTCACCCTATATGACAGGGGGCGACATTCAGTACTTC.

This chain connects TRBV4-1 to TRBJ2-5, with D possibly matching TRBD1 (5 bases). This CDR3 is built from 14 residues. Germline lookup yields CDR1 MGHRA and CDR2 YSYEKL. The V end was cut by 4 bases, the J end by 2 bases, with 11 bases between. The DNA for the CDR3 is TGCGCCAGCAGCCCGGTCAGGGATCAAGAGACCCAGTACTTC. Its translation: CASSPVRDQETQYF.

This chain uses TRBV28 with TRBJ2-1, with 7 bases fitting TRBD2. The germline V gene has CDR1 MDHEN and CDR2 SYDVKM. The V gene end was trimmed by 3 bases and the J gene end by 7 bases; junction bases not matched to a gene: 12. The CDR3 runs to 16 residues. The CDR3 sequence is CASSLLPSGGRNEQFF. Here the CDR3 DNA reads TGTGCCAGCAGTTTGCTCCCTAGCGGAGGGAGAAATGAGCAGTTCTTC.

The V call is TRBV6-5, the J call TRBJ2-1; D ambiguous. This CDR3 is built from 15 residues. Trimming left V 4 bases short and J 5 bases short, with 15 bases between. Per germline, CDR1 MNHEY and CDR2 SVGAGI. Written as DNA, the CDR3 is TGTGCCAGCAGTTTTTCTGGAGTTTCCAACAATGAGCAGTTCTTC. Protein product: CASSFSGVSNNEQFF.

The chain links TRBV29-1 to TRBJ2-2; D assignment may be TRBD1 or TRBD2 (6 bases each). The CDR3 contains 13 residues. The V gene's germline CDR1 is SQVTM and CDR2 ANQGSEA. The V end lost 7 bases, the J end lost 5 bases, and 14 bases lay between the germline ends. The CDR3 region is CSGGRDRTGELFF. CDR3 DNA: TGCAGCGGGGGGCGGGATCGGACCGGGGAGCTGTTTTTT.

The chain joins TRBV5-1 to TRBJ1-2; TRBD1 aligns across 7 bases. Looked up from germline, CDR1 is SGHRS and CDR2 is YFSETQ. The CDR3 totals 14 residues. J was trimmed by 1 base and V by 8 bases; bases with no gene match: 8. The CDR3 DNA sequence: TGCGCCAGTGTCCGGGACAGAGATAACTATGGCTACACCTTC. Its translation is CASVRDRDNYGYTF.

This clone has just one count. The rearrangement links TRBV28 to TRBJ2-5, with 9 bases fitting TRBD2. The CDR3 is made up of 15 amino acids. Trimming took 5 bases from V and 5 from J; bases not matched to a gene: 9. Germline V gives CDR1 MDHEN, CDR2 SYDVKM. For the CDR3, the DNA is TGTGCCAGCAGTCCCTTTAGCGGGAGAAGGGAGACCCAGTACTTC. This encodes CASSPFSGRRETQYF.

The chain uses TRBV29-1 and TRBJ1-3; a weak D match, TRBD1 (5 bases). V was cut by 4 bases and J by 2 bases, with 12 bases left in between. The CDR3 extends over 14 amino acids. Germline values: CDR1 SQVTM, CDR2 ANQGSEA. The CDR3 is CSVGDWVAGNTIYF. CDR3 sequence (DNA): TGCAGCGTTGGGGACTGGGTAGCTGGAAACACCATATATTTT.

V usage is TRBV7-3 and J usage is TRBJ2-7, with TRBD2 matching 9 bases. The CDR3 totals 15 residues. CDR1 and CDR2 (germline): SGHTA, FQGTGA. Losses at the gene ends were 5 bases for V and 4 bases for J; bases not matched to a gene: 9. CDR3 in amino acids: CASSPVAGARYEQYF. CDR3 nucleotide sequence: TGTGCCAGCAGCCCCGTAGCGGGAGCGAGGTACGAGCAGTACTTC. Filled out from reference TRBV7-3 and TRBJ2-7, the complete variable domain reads GAGVSQTPSNKVTEKGKYVELRCDPISGHTALYWYRQSLGQGPEFLIYFQGTGAADDSGLPNDRFFAVRPEGSVSTLKIQRTERGDSAVYLCASSPVAGARYEQYFGPGTRLTVT.

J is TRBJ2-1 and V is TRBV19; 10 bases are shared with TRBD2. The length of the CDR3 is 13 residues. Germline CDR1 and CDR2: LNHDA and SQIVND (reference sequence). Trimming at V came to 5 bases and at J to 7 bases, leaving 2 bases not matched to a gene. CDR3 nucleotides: TGTGCCAGTAGTTGGACTAGCGGTAATGAGCAGTTCTTC. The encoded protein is CASSWTSGNEQFF.

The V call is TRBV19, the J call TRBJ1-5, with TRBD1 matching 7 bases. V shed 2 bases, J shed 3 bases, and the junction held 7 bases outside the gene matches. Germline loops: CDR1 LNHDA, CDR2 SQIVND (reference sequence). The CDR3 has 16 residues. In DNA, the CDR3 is TGTGCCAGTAGTATAAGGGGGCAGGGGTTCAATCAGCCCCAGCATTTT. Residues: CASSIRGQGFNQPQHF.

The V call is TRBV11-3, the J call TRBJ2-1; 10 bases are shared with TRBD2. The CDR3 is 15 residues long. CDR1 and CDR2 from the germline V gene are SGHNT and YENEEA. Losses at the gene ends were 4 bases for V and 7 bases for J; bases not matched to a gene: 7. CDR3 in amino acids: CASSSAGGRANEQFF. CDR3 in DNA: TGTGCCAGCAGCTCAGCGGGGGGGAGGGCAAATGAGCAGTTCTTC.

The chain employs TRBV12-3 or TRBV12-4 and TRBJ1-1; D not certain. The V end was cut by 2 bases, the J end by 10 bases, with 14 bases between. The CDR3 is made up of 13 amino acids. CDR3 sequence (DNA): TGTGCCAGCAGTTTATCCGGGAGTTTAGCAGCTTTCTTT. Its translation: CASSLSGSLAAFF.

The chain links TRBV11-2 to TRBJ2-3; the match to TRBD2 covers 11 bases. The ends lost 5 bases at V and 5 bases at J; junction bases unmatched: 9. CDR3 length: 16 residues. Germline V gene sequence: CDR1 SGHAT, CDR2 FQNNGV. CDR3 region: CASSGTTSGSGDTQYF. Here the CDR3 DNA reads TGTGCCAGCAGCGGGACCACTAGCGGGAGTGGAGATACGCAGTATTTT.

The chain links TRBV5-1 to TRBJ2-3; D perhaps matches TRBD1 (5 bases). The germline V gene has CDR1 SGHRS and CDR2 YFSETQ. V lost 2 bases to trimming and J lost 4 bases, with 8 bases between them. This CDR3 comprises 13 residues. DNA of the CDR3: TGCGCCAGCAGCTTCGAAGGGGCAGATACGCAGTATTTT. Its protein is CASSFEGADTQYF.

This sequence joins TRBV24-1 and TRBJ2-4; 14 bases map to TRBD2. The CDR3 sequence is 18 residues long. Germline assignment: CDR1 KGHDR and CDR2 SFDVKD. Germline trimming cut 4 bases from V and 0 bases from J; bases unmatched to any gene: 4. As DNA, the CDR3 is TGTGCCACCAGTGACGGGACTAGCGGGAGCATAGCCAAAAACATTCAGTACTTC. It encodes CATSDGTSGSIAKNIQYF.

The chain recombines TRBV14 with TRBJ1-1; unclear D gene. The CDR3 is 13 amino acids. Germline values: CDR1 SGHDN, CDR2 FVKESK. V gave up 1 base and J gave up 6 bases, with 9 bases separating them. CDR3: CASSQATRAEAFF. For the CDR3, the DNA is TGTGCCAGCAGCCAAGCCACGAGGGCTGAAGCTTTCTTT.

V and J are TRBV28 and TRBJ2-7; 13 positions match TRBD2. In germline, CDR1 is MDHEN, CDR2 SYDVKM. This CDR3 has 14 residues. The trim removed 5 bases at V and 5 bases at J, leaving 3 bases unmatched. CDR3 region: CASSRTSGRHEQYF. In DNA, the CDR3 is TGTGCCAGCAGTAGGACTAGCGGGAGACACGAGCAGTACTTC.

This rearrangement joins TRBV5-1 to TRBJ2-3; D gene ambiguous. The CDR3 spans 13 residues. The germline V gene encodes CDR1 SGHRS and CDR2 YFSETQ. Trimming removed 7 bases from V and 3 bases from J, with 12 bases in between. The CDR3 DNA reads TGCGCCAGCTCTAATAGACTGACAGATACGCAGTATTTT. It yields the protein CASSNRLTDTQYF.

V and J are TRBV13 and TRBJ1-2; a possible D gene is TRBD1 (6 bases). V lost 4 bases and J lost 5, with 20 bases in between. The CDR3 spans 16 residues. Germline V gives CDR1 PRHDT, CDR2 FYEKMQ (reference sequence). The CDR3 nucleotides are TGTGCCAGCAGCTATGTCTTTCCGACAGGAGTTTATGGCTACACCTTC. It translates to CASSYVFPTGVYGYTF.